This entry features one TCR beta chain sequence. Its antigen remains unidentified. This CDR3 contains 15 residues. CDR1 is SEHNR, CDR2 FQNEAQ, per germline (reference sequence). V shed 8 bases and J 2 bases; nucleotides not matched to a gene: 9. The sample originates from a study of shared clonotypes between healthy human individuals. Overall study context: Aged between 18 and 49, the donors were two women and a few men.

The donor population consisted of healthy HIV-negative adults with no recent acute infections or vaccinations. Per the authors' pipeline: In the immunoSEQ data, sequences were junction-only and lacked quality scores, so filtering differed. Profiled with immunoSEQ multiplex PCR; TCRdb holds only in-frame clones, not every one. D and trimming come from the DNA, and the V and J calls and clone size come from that table. There are about a million clones in the sample; around 74% occur only once, and approximately 1.3% lies in the top ten. Findings and limits, study-wide: Only blood samples were collected, and tissue repertoires likely differ.

This chain links TRBV7-9 with TRBJ2-5, with 9 positions matching TRBD1. The sequence was obtained from a man aged 18 to 35 in good health. The sequenced material came from memory CD4+ T cells sorted from blood. Subset specified: CD45RA-negative fraction. The DNA for the CDR3 is TGTGCCAGCGATTTTGGGGACAGGGAACAAGAGACCCAGTACTTC. The encoded protein is CASDFGDREQETQYF.